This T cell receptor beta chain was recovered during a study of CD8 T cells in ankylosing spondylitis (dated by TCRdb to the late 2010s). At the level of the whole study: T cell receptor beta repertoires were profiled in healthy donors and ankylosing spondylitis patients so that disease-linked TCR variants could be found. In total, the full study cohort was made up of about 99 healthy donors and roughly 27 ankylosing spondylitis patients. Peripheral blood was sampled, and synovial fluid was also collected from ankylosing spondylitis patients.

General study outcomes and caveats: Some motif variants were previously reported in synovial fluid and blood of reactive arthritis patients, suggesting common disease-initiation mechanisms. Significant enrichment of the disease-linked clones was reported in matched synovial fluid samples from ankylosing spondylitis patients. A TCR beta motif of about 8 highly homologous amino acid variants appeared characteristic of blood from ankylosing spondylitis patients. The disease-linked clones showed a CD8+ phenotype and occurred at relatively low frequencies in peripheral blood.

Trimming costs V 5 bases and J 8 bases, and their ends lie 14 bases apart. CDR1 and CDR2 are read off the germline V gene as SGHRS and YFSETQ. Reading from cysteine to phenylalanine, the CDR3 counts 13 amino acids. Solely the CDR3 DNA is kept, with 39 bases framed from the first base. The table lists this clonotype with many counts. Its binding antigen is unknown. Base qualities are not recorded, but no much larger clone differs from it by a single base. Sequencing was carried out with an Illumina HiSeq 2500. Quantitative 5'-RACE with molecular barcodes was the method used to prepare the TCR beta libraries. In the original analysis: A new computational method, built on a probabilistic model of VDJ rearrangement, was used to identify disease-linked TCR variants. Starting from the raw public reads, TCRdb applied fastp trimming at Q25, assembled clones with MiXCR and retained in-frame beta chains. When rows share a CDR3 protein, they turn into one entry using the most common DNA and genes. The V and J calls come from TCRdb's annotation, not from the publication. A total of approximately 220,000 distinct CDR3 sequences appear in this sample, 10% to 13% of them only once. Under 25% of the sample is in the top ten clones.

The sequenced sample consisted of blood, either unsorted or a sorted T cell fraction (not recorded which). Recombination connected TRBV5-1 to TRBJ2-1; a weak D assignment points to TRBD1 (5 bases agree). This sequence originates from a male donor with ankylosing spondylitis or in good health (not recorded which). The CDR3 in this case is CASRLQGLDEQFF. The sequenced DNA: TGCGCCAGCAGACTCCAGGGTCTCGATGAGCAGTTCTTC.